Shown below are 5 T cell receptor beta chains from a single sample sequenced in a study of T cells in Graves' hyperthyroidism and ophthalmopathy. Amplification of TCR beta CDR3 regions was performed using RNA transcripts as template. HTBI primers drove first-round RT-PCR of the TCR CDR3. TCRdb re-called the multiplex PCR reads with MiXCR, one entry per CDR3 protein. The repertoire holds roughly 560,000 distinct CDR3 sequences, with about 15% as singletons. The sample taken for sequencing was blood. The receptors were sampled from a woman between 35 and 50 years old with Graves' ophthalmopathy.

This clonotype was seen many times. The chain joins TRBV6-2 or TRBV6-3 to TRBJ2-2, with D maybe TRBD2 (7 bases). Between the trimmed V and J ends, which lost 6 bases and 7 bases, there was a span of 27 bases. Germline CDR1 is MNHEY and CDR2 is SVGEGT. The CDR3 covers 18 residues. In DNA form, the CDR3 reads TGTGCCAGCAGCCCCGGGATCGGACCTCGGGGGGCCCGCGGGGAGCTGTTTTTT. Encoded protein: CASSPGIGPRGARGELFF.

The CDR3 DNA follows: TGTGCCAGTAGGGGCAGGGGAACCGGGGAGCTGTTTTTT. Amino acid sequence: CASRGRGTGELFF. The chain combines TRBV19 with TRBJ2-2; possibly TRBD1 for D (6 bases). Germline CDR1 is LNHDA and CDR2 is SQIVND (reference sequence). V was clipped by 6 bases and J by 5 bases, with 10 bases between them. The CDR3 extends over 13 amino acids.

This clonotype was recorded many times. The chain combines TRBV12-3 or TRBV12-4 with TRBJ2-2; D gene ambiguous. The CDR3 is made up of 14 amino acids. The germline V and J ends were trimmed by 5 bases and 1 base, with 8 bases remaining between them. Written as DNA, the CDR3 is TGTGCCAGCAGTCCCGTCGAGAACACCGGGGAGCTGTTTTTT. Amino acids: CASSPVENTGELFF.

This clonotype was counted many times. V is TRBV5-1 and J is TRBJ2-5; TRBD1 is a possible D gene (6 bases). The CDR3 is 14 residues long. Germline CDR1 and CDR2: SGHRS and YFSETQ. Trimming removed 7 bases at V and 4 bases at J, with 17 bases between. This CDR3 reads CASSPTTGRETQYF. The CDR3 DNA reads as TGCGCCAGCTCTCCGACGACAGGTAGAGAGACCCAGTACTTC.

This clonotype was seen many times. The rearrangement uses TRBV7-9 and TRBJ1-1; D is ambiguous. Germline V gene sequence: CDR1 SEHNR, CDR2 FQNEAQ (reference sequence). This CDR3 region has 13 residues. With 2 bases removed from V and 3 bases from J, the gap between germline ends came to 7 bases. This chain's CDR3 is CASSLQTDTEAFF. CDR3 in DNA: TGTGCCAGCAGCTTACAGACTGACACTGAAGCTTTCTTT. Variable domain in full (rest from reference TRBV7-9 and TRBJ1-1): DTGVSQNPRHKITKRGQNVTFRCDPISEHNRLYWYRQTLGQGPEFLTYFQNEAQLEKSRLLSDRFSAERPKGSFSTLEIQRTEQGDSAMYLCASSLQTDTEAFFGQGTRLTVV.